A single sample gave rise to the 14 T cell receptor beta chains below, sequenced in a study of blood T cell repertoires in COVID-19. Only in-frame clones appear in the TCRdb table, and some are missing; sequencing was by immunoSEQ multiplex PCR. The repertoire holds around 47,000 clones, with about 81% as singletons. The sample taken for sequencing was peripheral blood. These receptors were collected from a human donor in a cohort sampled during active COVID-19.

This rearrangement joins TRBV7-8 to TRBJ2-2; D is perhaps TRBD1 (6 bases). Between the trimmed V and J ends, which lost 6 bases and 0 bases, there was a span of 14 bases. The CDR3 covers 16 residues. Germline CDR1 and CDR2: SGHVS and FQNEAQ. The CDR3 DNA follows: TGTGCCAGCAGAAAGGACAGATATTCGAACACCGGGGAGCTGTTTTTT. Protein sequence: CASRKDRYSNTGELFF. The full variable domain, with the rest looked up from reference TRBV7-8 and TRBJ2-2, is GAGVSQSPRYKVAKRGQDVALRCDPISGHVSLFWYQQALGQGPEFLTYFQNEAQLDKSGLPSDRFFAERPEGSVSTLKIQRTQQEDSAVYLCASRKDRYSNTGELFFGEGSRLTVL.

The rearrangement uses TRBV11-2 and TRBJ2-7; D is uncertain. CDR1 is SGHAT, CDR2 FQNNGV, per germline. The CDR3 loop spans 11 amino acids. Trimming removed 3 bases at V and 3 bases at J, with 3 bases between. CDR3 protein: CASSFHYEQYF. The CDR3 DNA follows: TGTGCCAGCAGCTTCCACTACGAGCAGTACTTC.

The chain uses TRBV3-1 (or the pseudogene TRBV3-2) and TRBJ1-4, with D perhaps TRBD1 (5 bases). V lost 4 bases to trimming and J lost 5 bases, with 11 bases between them. From germline, CDR1 is LGHDT and CDR2 YNNKEL (reference sequence). The length of the CDR3 is 14 residues. For the CDR3, the DNA is TGTGCCAGCAGCCTGGACATCGAAAATGAAAAACTGTTTTTT. Protein sequence: CASSLDIENEKLFF.

J is TRBJ2-5 and V is TRBV18; TRBD2 matches 9 bases. The CDR3 extends over 16 amino acids. CDR1 is KGHSH and CDR2 is LQKENI in the germline V gene. Unmatched junction bases numbered 11, after V lost 4 bases and J lost 5 bases. DNA for the CDR3: TGTGCCAGCTCACGACTAAGCGGGGGGCCGGAGGAGACCCAGTACTTC. It yields the protein CASSRLSGGPEETQYF. Using reference TRBV18 and TRBJ2-5 for the parts outside the CDR3, the full variable domain is NAGVMQNPRHLVRRRGQEARLRCSPMKGHSHVYWYRQLPEEGLKFMVYLQKENIIDESGMPKERFSAEFPKEGPSILRIQQVVRGDSAAYFCASSRLSGGPEETQYFGPGTRLLVL.

This clone was counted once. This chain uses TRBV19 with TRBJ1-4, with D unresolved. The V end lost 3 bases, the J end lost 7 bases, and 12 bases lay between the germline ends. This CDR3 comprises 14 residues. Germline V gene sequence: CDR1 LNHDA, CDR2 SQIVND (reference sequence). CDR3 protein: CASSMGRSTEKLFF. The CDR3 nucleotides read TGTGCCAGTAGTATGGGCAGGTCGACTGAAAAACTGTTTTTT.

The chain links TRBV12-3 or TRBV12-4 to TRBJ2-1; 8 bases match TRBD1. The V gene end was trimmed by 6 bases and the J gene end by 9 bases; junction bases not matched to a gene: 4. The CDR3 consists of 12 residues. The CDR3 DNA sequence: TGTGCCAGCAGGACAGGGGTAACTGAGCAGTTCTTC. Residues: CASRTGVTEQFF.

CDR3 protein: CASSLAGPQETQYF. The CDR3 nucleotides are TGTGCCAGCTCACTCGCAGGGCCCCAAGAGACCCAGTACTTC. The chain carries TRBV18 and TRBJ2-5, with D possibly TRBD1 on 5 matching bases. V dropped 4 bases and J dropped 1 base, with 10 bases sitting between them. CDR3 size: 14 residues. Germline V gives CDR1 KGHSH, CDR2 LQKENI.

This chain links TRBV2 with TRBJ1-5, with 8 bases aligning to TRBD1. J was trimmed by 4 bases and V by 4 bases; bases with no gene match: 3. Per germline, CDR1 SNHLY and CDR2 FYNNEI. This CDR3 has 14 amino acids. This CDR3 is CASSVTGGNQPQHF. Here the CDR3 DNA reads TGTGCCAGCAGTGTAACAGGGGGGAATCAGCCCCAGCATTTT.

This chain connects TRBV6-2 or TRBV6-3 to TRBJ1-1; D is unclear. Trimming shortened V by 0 bases and J by 11 bases, and 7 bases separated the two germline ends. Germline loops: CDR1 MNHEY, CDR2 SVGEGT. The CDR3 has 11 amino acids. DNA of the CDR3: TGTGCCAGCAGTTACTCTGCTAGGGCTTTCTTT. It is translated as CASSYSARAFF.

The sample holds a few counts of this clone. The rearrangement links TRBV10-3 to TRBJ1-2; 10 bases agree with TRBD1. V lost 3 bases, J lost 4 bases, and 14 bases stayed unmatched. The CDR3 is made up of 18 amino acids. Germline-derived CDR1 and CDR2 are ENHRY and SYGVKD. CDR3 residues: CAISDGLGATGGSYGYTF. As DNA, the CDR3 is TGTGCCATCAGTGACGGGCTGGGTGCGACAGGGGGCTCCTATGGCTACACCTTC.

J is TRBJ2-1 and V is TRBV5-1; 8 bases fit TRBD1. The V gene end was trimmed by 3 bases and the J gene end by 0 bases; junction bases not matched to a gene: 5. Germline V gene lookup returns CDR1 SGHRS and CDR2 YFSETQ. The CDR3 is made up of 16 amino acids. The CDR3 is CASSSETGVSYNEQFF. In nucleotides, the CDR3 is TGCGCCAGCAGCTCGGAGACAGGGGTCTCCTACAATGAGCAGTTCTTC.

V is TRBV6-1 and J is TRBJ1-5, with D perhaps matching TRBD1 (5 bases). The CDR3 length is 14 residues. Trimming stripped 3 bases from V and 4 bases from J, with 10 bases between. CDR1 and CDR2 (germline): MNHNS, SASEGT. The CDR3 region is CASSDRAGNQPQHF. CDR3 bases: TGTGCCAGCAGTGATCGGGCAGGGAATCAGCCCCAGCATTTT.

This rearrangement joins TRBV5-1 to TRBJ2-7, with 10 bases lining up with TRBD1. Germline CDR1 reads SGHRS; CDR2 reads YFSETQ. The V gene end was trimmed by 7 bases and the J gene end by 4 bases; junction bases not matched to a gene: 8. The CDR3 length is 14 residues. DNA of the CDR3: TGCGCCAGCTCAGGACAGGGGGGAAAGTACGAGCAGTACTTC. The encoded protein is CASSGQGGKYEQYF.

The chain has TRBV7-2 and TRBJ2-5; no firm D call. Germline V CDR1 and CDR2: SGHTA, FQGNSA. Trimming cost V 1 base and J 2 bases, with 8 bases left between them. The length of the CDR3 is 14 residues. CDR3 residues: CASSLVSVQETQYF. The CDR3, as DNA: TGTGCCAGCAGCTTAGTCTCTGTGCAAGAGACCCAGTACTTC.